This T cell receptor beta chain was recorded in a study of cytomegalovirus exposure and HLA in healthy donors. Study as a whole: For the approximately 360 genotyped donors, about 79% fell within the Caucasian-associated ancestry cluster.

A multiplex PCR was run with 60 Vbeta primers and 13 Jbeta primers. The protocol was immunoSEQ multiplex PCR, while the TCRdb copy is restricted to in-frame clones and leaves out a portion. This table has just under 70,000 clones, 75% to 85% appearing once. V lost 5 bases, J lost 2 bases, and 13 bases lay in between. The CDR3 covers 14 residues. The V gene's germline CDR1 is SGHTA and CDR2 FQGNSA. Donors showed nominal health when sampled, although they likely had unrecorded immune exposures. The sequence was obtained from a human donor in good health. V is TRBV7-2 and J is TRBJ2-7, with D possibly matching TRBD2 (6 bases). The sequenced sample consisted of PBMCs. This CDR3 is CASSTGLPPYEQYF. CDR3 in DNA: TGTGCCAGCAGCACGGGACTGCCGCCCTACGAGCAGTACTTC.